One and the same sample provided the 23 T cell receptor beta chains below, sequenced in a study of T-cell memory formation after mild COVID-19. Each CDR3 protein gets one entry after TCRdb re-called the 5' RACE reads with MiXCR. The data hold 450,000 or so distinct CDR3 sequences, with about 23% observed a single time. The sample taken for sequencing was PBMCs or a T cell subset sorted from them (not recorded which). These TCRs come from an adult woman who had mild COVID-19 (a few samples of this study predate the infection). Cell type and time point are not known.

The chain couples TRBV19 to TRBJ2-1, with TRBD2 identical over 9 bases. V gave up 5 bases and J gave up 5 bases; unmatched junction bases: 10. Germline CDR1 LNHDA, CDR2 SQIVND (reference sequence). The CDR3 loop spans 16 amino acids. The CDR3 protein is CASSATGTSIHNEQFF. The CDR3 DNA sequence: TGTGCCAGTAGTGCAACCGGGACTAGCATCCACAATGAGCAGTTCTTC.

V and J are TRBV6-1 and TRBJ1-5; D unresolved. Trimming stripped 2 bases from V and 9 bases from J, with 14 bases between. The CDR3 contains 14 residues. Germline CDR1 and CDR2: MNHNS and SASEGT. The CDR3 bases are TGTGCCAGCAGTGAATCGGGCGGGAGGTGGCCCCAGCATTTT. This codes for CASSESGGRWPQHF.

V and J are TRBV5-1 and TRBJ2-7; D gene uncertain. CDR1 and CDR2 (germline): SGHRS, YFSETQ. Trimming pared 4 bases from V and 7 bases from J, leaving 12 bases between. There are 12 residues in the CDR3. The CDR3: CASSIVASEQYF. CDR3 nucleotides: TGCGCCAGCAGCATAGTAGCCTCGGAGCAGTACTTC.

The chain couples TRBV24-1 to TRBJ2-3; a weak D match, TRBD2 (5 bases). Between the trimmed V and J ends, which lost 6 bases and 0 bases, there was a span of 12 bases. This CDR3 is built from 15 residues. Germline CDR1 and CDR2: KGHDR and SFDVKD. CDR3: CATSPSSASTDTQYF. The CDR3 DNA sequence: TGTGCCACCAGTCCCAGTAGCGCGAGCACAGATACGCAGTATTTT.

This clonotype was picked up a small number of times. The V gene is TRBV24-1, the J gene TRBJ1-2; D remains ambiguous. Trimming shortened V by 10 bases and J by 3 bases, and 11 bases separated the two germline ends. CDR1 is KGHDR and CDR2 is SFDVKD in the germline V gene. This CDR3 comprises 12 residues. This CDR3 is CATGDGDYGYTF. The CDR3 coding sequence is TGTGCCACAGGAGACGGGGACTATGGCTACACCTTC.

The CDR3 loop reads CASSFASGGWNTEAFF. In nucleotides, the CDR3 is TGTGCCAGCAGCTTCGCTTCAGGGGGCTGGAACACTGAAGCTTTCTTT. The gene calls are TRBV5-6 and TRBJ1-1, with 8 bases lining up with TRBD1. Germline loops: CDR1 SGHDT, CDR2 YYEEEE. CDR3 length: 16 residues. The J segment lost 1 base and the V segment lost 2 bases, leaving 7 bases of the junction unmatched.

The chain carries TRBV6-2 or TRBV6-3 and TRBJ2-5, with D perhaps matching TRBD1 (6 bases). The V end lost 0 bases, the J end lost 5 bases, and 16 bases lay between the germline ends. CDR1 is MNHEY, CDR2 SVGEGT, per germline. The CDR3 totals 16 residues. The CDR3 DNA reads as TGTGCCAGCAGTTACTCCCCCGAGGGGGAATTGGAGACCCAGTACTTC. Its protein product is CASSYSPEGELETQYF.

This clonotype was seen repeatedly, ten times or more. This chain uses TRBV7-9 with TRBJ2-2; 8 nucleotides match TRBD1. V lost 5 bases and J lost 5; bases outside the gene matches: 10. CDR1 and CDR2 (germline): SEHNR, FQNEAQ (reference sequence). CDR3 size: 16 residues. CDR3: CASSPIVTGVTGELFF. CDR3 nucleotides: TGTGCCAGCAGCCCAATTGTGACAGGGGTTACCGGGGAGCTGTTTTTT. The full variable domain, its missing parts supplied by reference TRBV7-9 and TRBJ2-2, is DTGVSQNPRHKITKRGQNVTFRCDPISEHNRLYWYRQTLGQGPEFLTYFQNEAQLEKSRLLSDRFSAERPKGSFSTLEIQRTEQGDSAMYLCASSPIVTGVTGELFFGEGSRLTVL.

The J gene is TRBJ2-3, the V gene TRBV5-1; a weak D match, TRBD1 (5 bases). The CDR3 runs to 14 residues. The ends were cut back, 2 bases at V and 5 bases at J, with 12 bases in the middle. The germline gives CDR1 SGHRS, CDR2 YFSETQ. The CDR3 protein is CASSFMVGEDTQYF. The CDR3 DNA is TGCGCCAGCAGCTTCATGGTAGGGGAAGATACGCAGTATTTT.

The chain joins TRBV20-1 to TRBJ2-2; D unresolved. The CDR3 is made up of 16 amino acids. V was trimmed by 3 bases and J by 7 bases, leaving 21 bases between them. Germline V gives CDR1 DFQATT, CDR2 SNEGSKA (reference sequence). Written as DNA, the CDR3 is TGCAGTGCTAGTGGCGAAGGGTTAAGTTTCGTCGGGGAGCTGTTTTTT. Amino acids: CSASGEGLSFVGELFF.

This clonotype has more than one count but fewer than ten. The chain couples TRBV19 to TRBJ2-3; D is ambiguous. The CDR3 runs 15 residues. V lost 2 bases to trimming and J lost 0 bases, with 9 bases between them. The V gene's germline CDR1 is LNHDA and CDR2 SQIVND (reference sequence). CDR3: CASSIRVVSTDTQYF. The CDR3 region has the DNA TGTGCCAGTAGTATACGGGTGGTGAGCACAGATACGCAGTATTTT.

The DNA for the CDR3 is TGTGCCAGCAGTTGGGGCAGCGCGAACACTGAAGCTTTCTTT. It encodes CASSWGSANTEAFF. J is TRBJ1-1 and V is TRBV12-3 or TRBV12-4; D may be TRBD1 (5 bases). The V and J ends lost 4 bases and 1 base respectively, with 10 bases between them. This CDR3 comprises 14 residues.

The chain joins TRBV29-1 to TRBJ1-3; tentative D call: TRBD1 (5 bases). Looked up from germline, CDR1 is SQVTM and CDR2 is ANQGSEA. The CDR3 runs to 17 residues. The germline V and J ends were trimmed by 0 bases and 2 bases, with 17 bases remaining between them. The CDR3 DNA reads as TGCAGCGTTGAAGAAGGAGGTACAGGAATAACTGGAAACACCATATATTTT. Translation: CSVEEGGTGITGNTIYF. The variable domain in full, with the rest retrieved from reference TRBV29-1 and TRBJ1-3, is SAVISQKPSRDICQRGTSLTIQCQVDSQVTMMFWYRQQPGQSLTLIATANQGSEATYESGFVIDKFPISRPNLTFSTLTVSNMSPEDSSIYLCSVEEGGTGITGNTIYFGEGSWLTVV.

This clonotype has just a few counts. The chain employs TRBV13 and TRBJ2-5, with TRBD1 as a possible D gene (6 bases). Germline V lookup: CDR1 PRHDT, CDR2 FYEKMQ (reference sequence). V lost 8 bases to trimming and J lost 4 bases, with 14 bases between them. The CDR3 covers 13 residues. The chain's CDR3 is CASGIRGGETQYF. Written as DNA, the CDR3 is TGTGCCAGCGGCATCAGGGGCGGAGAGACCCAGTACTTC.

The chain recombines TRBV2 with TRBJ1-5; 11 positions match TRBD1. With V trimmed by 7 bases and J by 0 bases, 8 bases remained unmatched. This CDR3 region has 17 residues. The germline gives CDR1 SNHLY, CDR2 FYNNEI. CDR3 sequence reads: CASIRDRGTHSNQPQHF. For the CDR3, the DNA is TGTGCCAGCATTAGGGACAGGGGGACCCATAGCAATCAGCCCCAGCATTTT.

This clonotype was observed a handful of times. The chain employs TRBV15 and TRBJ1-5; 7 nucleotides agree with TRBD1. Trimming at V came to 3 bases and at J to 0 bases, leaving 8 bases not matched to a gene. CDR3 length: 17 residues. Germline V gene sequence: CDR1 LNHNV, CDR2 YYDKDF (reference sequence). CDR3 loop: CATSSRQGPYSNQPQHF. DNA for the CDR3: TGTGCCACCAGCAGTCGACAGGGACCGTATAGCAATCAGCCCCAGCATTTT.

The CDR3: CASRRFTSTDTQYF. CDR3 coding DNA: TGTGCCAGCAGACGTTTTACCAGCACAGATACGCAGTATTTT. The chain combines TRBV6-2 or TRBV6-3 with TRBJ2-3; D is uncertain. Germline values: CDR1 MNHEY, CDR2 SVGEGT. V lost 6 bases to trimming and J lost 0 bases, with 10 bases between them. CDR3 length: 14 amino acids.

The chain carries TRBV11-2 and TRBJ2-1; 8 nucleotides match TRBD1. The CDR3 has 14 amino acids. Germline V lookup: CDR1 SGHAT, CDR2 FQNNGV. The V gene end was trimmed by 4 bases and the J gene end by 15 bases; junction bases not matched to a gene: 14. DNA for the CDR3: TGTGCCAGCAGCTCCGGGACAGGTTCCGGGGTTAGGTTCTTC. Protein product: CASSSGTGSGVRFF.

This chain uses TRBV29-1 with TRBJ1-1; no clear D. V lost 3 bases and J lost 7, with 12 bases in between. From germline, CDR1 is SQVTM and CDR2 ANQGSEA. The CDR3 contains 12 residues. The CDR3 DNA reads TGCAGCGTTGAGGACTCTCGTAGTGAAGCTTTCTTT. This codes for CSVEDSRSEAFF.

The chain links TRBV10-3 to TRBJ2-7; D unclear. This CDR3 is 14 amino acids long. V lost 7 bases, J lost 0 bases, and 13 bases lay in between. In germline, CDR1 is ENHRY, CDR2 SYGVKD. CDR3 sequence (DNA): TGTGCCATCACCGACCCTACGGGCTCCTACGAGCAGTACTTC. It is translated as CAITDPTGSYEQYF.

This clonotype was seen a handful of times. V and J are TRBV9 and TRBJ1-2; 8 bases match TRBD1. The V gene's germline CDR1 is SGDLS and CDR2 YYNGEE. The CDR3 is 13 residues long. J was trimmed by 7 bases and V by 3 bases; bases with no gene match: 5. In DNA form, the CDR3 reads TGTGCCAGCAGCGCCATACAGGGGGTTGGCTACACCTTC. Translated: CASSAIQGVGYTF.

The table lists this clonotype with a few counts. V usage is TRBV5-1 and J usage is TRBJ2-4; 10 nucleotides align to TRBD1. The CDR3 loop spans 13 amino acids. J lost 3 bases, V lost 7 bases, and 1 base had no gene match. From germline, CDR1 is SGHRS and CDR2 YFSETQ. As DNA, the CDR3 is TGCGCCAGCGGGACAGGGGACAAAAACATTCAGTACTTC. Protein: CASGTGDKNIQYF.

The V gene is TRBV2, the J gene TRBJ2-7; D is perhaps TRBD2 (6 bases). Germline CDR1 reads SNHLY; CDR2 reads FYNNEI. The V end was cut by 8 bases, the J end by 3 bases, with 11 bases between. CDR3 size: 12 residues. This CDR3 reads CASYGGDYEQYF. In DNA, the CDR3 is TGTGCCAGCTACGGGGGTGACTACGAGCAGTACTTC. Using reference TRBV2 and TRBJ2-7 for the parts outside the CDR3, the full variable domain is EPEVTQTPSHQVTQMGQEVILRCVPISNHLYFYWYRQILGQKVEFLVSFYNNEISEKSEIFDDQFSVERPDGSNFTLKIRSTKLEDSAMYFCASYGGDYEQYFGPGTRLTVT.